Listed below are T cell receptor beta chains from one sample, sequenced in a study of cytomegalovirus exposure and HLA in healthy donors. TCRdb keeps only in-frame clones here, not all; method: immunoSEQ multiplex PCR. Among around 150,000 clones listed, roughly 68% were seen once. Sample: PBMCs. The origin of the receptors is a man aged 25-40 years in good health and CMV-seropositive. The CDR3 runs from the conserved cysteine through the conserved F or W. The order of the fields is V gene, J gene, CDR3 protein.

v_call: TRBV5-6; j_call: TRBJ2-7; cdr3_aa: CASSQGGYSTYEQYF
v_call: TRBV19; j_call: TRBJ2-5; cdr3_aa: CASSTGQGIVETQYF
v_call: TRBV5-5; j_call: TRBJ2-7; cdr3_aa: CASSLDRKQYF
v_call: TRBV7-9; j_call: TRBJ2-7; cdr3_aa: CASSQWTGGHEQYF
v_call: TRBV9; j_call: TRBJ2-3; cdr3_aa: CASSVRGGSPDTQYF
v_call: TRBV27; j_call: TRBJ2-5; cdr3_aa: CASSFGTSGSSGETQYF
v_call: TRBV4-1; j_call: TRBJ2-7; cdr3_aa: CASSGPGQTYEQYF
v_call: TRBV4-1; j_call: TRBJ1-5; cdr3_aa: CASSQNRDYNQPQHF
v_call: TRBV30; j_call: TRBJ1-3; cdr3_aa: CAWSDRGGRGNTIYF
v_call: TRBV7-9; j_call: TRBJ2-2; cdr3_aa: CASSSAWDRGPITGELFF
v_call: TRBV11-2; j_call: TRBJ2-3; cdr3_aa: CASSFSGGLVTDTQYF
v_call: TRBV10-2; j_call: TRBJ2-7; cdr3_aa: CASFRARNSLLQGFDEQYF
v_call: TRBV28; j_call: TRBJ1-4; cdr3_aa: CASSSGTGEVEKLFF
v_call: TRBV4-1; j_call: TRBJ2-1; cdr3_aa: CASSQAATSAAGAPFF
v_call: TRBV9; j_call: TRBJ1-1; cdr3_aa: CASSSRTDTNTEAFF
v_call: TRBV10-3; j_call: TRBJ2-6; cdr3_aa: CAISGDRSTDRISGANVLTF
v_call: TRBV19; j_call: TRBJ1-1; cdr3_aa: CATRTGGATEAFF
v_call: TRBV7-2; j_call: TRBJ2-7; cdr3_aa: CASRLSGYEQYF
v_call: TRBV11-3; j_call: TRBJ2-1; cdr3_aa: CASSSSLAGVRNEQFF
v_call: TRBV18; j_call: TRBJ2-5; cdr3_aa: CASSLQGSVWETQYF
v_call: TRBV29-1; j_call: TRBJ1-1; cdr3_aa: CSGKQGNQNTEAFF
v_call: TRBV7-9; j_call: TRBJ2-7; cdr3_aa: CSSSLTEGEQYF
v_call: TRBV5-1; j_call: TRBJ2-1; cdr3_aa: CASSLGKLAGGLNEQFF
v_call: TRBV18; j_call: TRBJ2-1; cdr3_aa: CASSLTGTGIYNEQFF
v_call: TRBV7-3; j_call: TRBJ2-6; cdr3_aa: CASSFAPSGANVLTF
v_call: TRBV19; j_call: TRBJ1-1; cdr3_aa: CASSAGWNTEAFF
v_call: TRBV10-1; j_call: TRBJ2-3; cdr3_aa: CASSLGGLLSTDTQYF
v_call: TRBV10-3; j_call: TRBJ2-7; cdr3_aa: CAISVLAGGEQYF
v_call: TRBV9; j_call: TRBJ2-7; cdr3_aa: CASSVELNGEQYF